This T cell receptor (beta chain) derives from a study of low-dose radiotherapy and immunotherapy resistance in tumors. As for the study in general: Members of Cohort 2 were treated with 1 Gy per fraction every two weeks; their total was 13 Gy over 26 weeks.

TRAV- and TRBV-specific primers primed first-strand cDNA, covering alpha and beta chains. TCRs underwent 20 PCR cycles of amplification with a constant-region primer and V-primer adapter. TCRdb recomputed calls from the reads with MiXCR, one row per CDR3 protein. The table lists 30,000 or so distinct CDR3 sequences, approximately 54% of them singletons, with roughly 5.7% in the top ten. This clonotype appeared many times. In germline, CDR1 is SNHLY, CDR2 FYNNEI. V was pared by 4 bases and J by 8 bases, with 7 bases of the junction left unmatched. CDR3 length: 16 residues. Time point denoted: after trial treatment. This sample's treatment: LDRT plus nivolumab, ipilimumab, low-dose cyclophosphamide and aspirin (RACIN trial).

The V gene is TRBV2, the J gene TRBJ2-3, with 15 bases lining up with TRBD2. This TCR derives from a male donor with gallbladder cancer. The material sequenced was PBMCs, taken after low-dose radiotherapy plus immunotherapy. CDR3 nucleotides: TGTGCCAGCAGTGCCCCCGGGACTAGCGGGGGGCCTACGCAGTATTTT. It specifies CASSAPGTSGGPTQYF.